The 28 T cell receptor beta chains below were found in one sample sequenced in a study of CD8 T cells in ankylosing spondylitis. Via MiXCR, TCRdb re-called the 5' RACE reads, giving one row per CDR3 protein. The data contain more than 150,000 distinct CDR3 sequences, 10% to 15% of them singletons. Sequenced sample: blood, either unsorted or a sorted T cell fraction (not recorded which). Receptors originate from a female donor with ankylosing spondylitis or in good health (not recorded which).

This clonotype was recorded at least ten times. The chain carries TRBV20-1 and TRBJ1-6; 8 bases fit TRBD1. The CDR3 runs 15 residues. The germline V gene encodes CDR1 DFQATT and CDR2 SNEGSKA (reference sequence). The V segment lost 2 bases and the J segment 9 bases; nucleotides outside the gene matches: 9. The CDR3 loop reads CSARSTGGVGSPLHF. In DNA, the CDR3 is TGCAGTGCTAGATCTACAGGGGGTGTCGGTTCACCCCTCCACTTT.

This clonotype was recorded many times. This chain connects TRBV12-3 or TRBV12-4 to TRBJ2-1; 10 bases align to TRBD2. Unmatched junction bases numbered 7, after V lost 6 bases and J lost 2 bases. The CDR3 covers 16 residues. The CDR3 DNA follows: TGTGCCAGCAGACCTAGCGGGAGTAACCCCTACAATGAGCAGTTCTTC. Its translation: CASRPSGSNPYNEQFF.

The chain employs TRBV27 and TRBJ1-1; 12 nucleotides agree with TRBD1. With V trimmed by 5 bases and J by 4 bases, 14 bases remained unmatched. This CDR3 has 18 residues. Germline V gene data show CDR1 as MNHEY and CDR2 as SMNVEV (reference sequence). The chain's CDR3 is CASSPWGGQGARSTEAFF. The CDR3 nucleotides read TGTGCCAGCAGTCCATGGGGGGGACAGGGGGCGAGGAGCACTGAAGCTTTCTTT.

The sample holds many counts of this clonotype. CDR3 loop: CASSEVLAGGDNEQFF. The CDR3 DNA sequence: TGTGCCAGCAGTGAAGTTCTAGCGGGAGGGGACAATGAGCAGTTCTTC. This chain links TRBV6-1 with TRBJ2-1, with 12 bases aligning to TRBD2. Germline CDR1 MNHNS, CDR2 SASEGT. V gave up 1 base and J gave up 5 bases; unmatched junction bases: 3. The CDR3 length is 16 residues.

The rearrangement uses TRBV5-1 and TRBJ2-3; 10 bases map to TRBD2. V shed 4 bases, J shed 5 bases, and the junction held 10 bases outside the gene matches. The germline V gene encodes CDR1 SGHRS and CDR2 YFSETQ. The CDR3 consists of 16 residues. The CDR3 region is CASSPPGLASRDTQYF. The CDR3 nucleotides are TGCGCCAGCAGCCCCCCGGGACTAGCGAGCCGAGATACGCAGTATTTT.

This clonotype was found a few times. The chain employs TRBV6-5 and TRBJ2-5; weak D call: TRBD2 (6 bases). CDR1 is MNHEY, CDR2 SVGAGI, per germline. There are 14 residues in the CDR3. V was cut by 2 bases and J by 2 bases, with 9 bases left in between. CDR3 protein: CASSYNGLQETQYF. For the CDR3, the DNA is TGTGCCAGCAGTTACAATGGACTACAAGAGACCCAGTACTTC.

This CDR3 reads CASSGGTADNSPLHF. In DNA form, the CDR3 reads TGTGCCAGCAGCGGGGGGACCGCAGATAATTCACCCCTCCACTTT. The V and J genes are TRBV5-6 and TRBJ1-6, with TRBD1 as a possible D gene (5 bases). Germline assignment: CDR1 SGHDT and CDR2 YYEEEE. The V gene lost 4 bases and the J gene lost 5 bases, with 13 bases spanning the gap. The CDR3 covers 15 residues.

A remark on this clonotype: A much larger clone differs from this one at a single base, so this may be a read error. The J gene is TRBJ2-7, the V gene TRBV9; TRBD1 matches at 7 bases. Per the germline V gene, CDR1 is SGDLS and CDR2 is YYNGEE. The CDR3 extends over 15 amino acids. The trim removed 4 bases at V and 0 bases at J, leaving 7 bases unmatched. The CDR3 sequence is CASSLGQLSSYEQYF. The CDR3, as DNA: TGTGCCAGCAGCCTGGGACAGTTGTCCTCCTACGAGCAGTACTTC.

In its sample, this clonotype was seen a few times. The chain couples TRBV15 to TRBJ2-2; D call uncertain. Germline V gene sequence: CDR1 LNHNV, CDR2 YYDKDF (reference sequence). This CDR3 has 16 amino acids. V lost 0 bases, J lost 6 bases, and 14 bases lay in between. CDR3 nucleotide sequence: TGTGCCACCAGCAGAGATGGCCCCATTAGCCCCGGGGAGCTGTTTTTT. Residues: CATSRDGPISPGELFF. Variable domain in full (rest from reference TRBV15 and TRBJ2-2): DAMVIQNPRYQVTQFGKPVTLSCSQTLNHNVMYWYQQKSSQAPKLLFHYYDKDFNNEADTPDNFQSRRPNTSFCFLDIRSPGLGDTAMYLCATSRDGPISPGELFFGEGSRLTVL.

This clonotype was seen at least ten times. The chain has TRBV12-3 or TRBV12-4 and TRBJ2-5; 7 nucleotides agree with TRBD1. The junction had 6 bases not matched to a gene; V was cut back by 7 bases and J by 1 base. This CDR3 contains 14 residues. CDR3 region: CASMGRGLQETQYF. DNA of the CDR3: TGTGCCAGCATGGGTAGGGGGCTCCAAGAGACCCAGTACTTC.

This clonotype was seen a few times. V gene TRBV11-3 combines with J gene TRBJ2-1; 9 bases map to TRBD2. CDR3 length: 16 amino acids. Trimming at V came to 3 bases and at J to 0 bases, leaving 3 bases not matched to a gene. Germline V CDR1 and CDR2: SGHNT, YENEEA. Here the CDR3 reads CASSLNSGSSYNEQFF. CDR3 DNA: TGTGCCAGCAGCTTGAATAGCGGGAGCTCCTACAATGAGCAGTTCTTC.

This clonotype was counted many times. The V call is TRBV12-3 or TRBV12-4, the J call TRBJ1-6, with D possibly matching TRBD1 (6 bases). The ends were cut back, 6 bases at V and 7 bases at J, with 13 bases in the middle. The CDR3 sequence is 14 residues long. CDR3 amino acids: CASRLKQGNSPLHF. The CDR3 DNA reads as TGTGCCAGCAGGCTCAAACAGGGAAATTCACCCCTCCACTTT.

This clonotype was seen ten or more times. The chain joins TRBV12-3 or TRBV12-4 to TRBJ2-1, with 9 bases matching TRBD2. CDR3 length equals 14 residues. V shed 6 bases and J 9 bases; nucleotides not matched to a gene: 9. CDR3 in DNA: TGTGCCAGCAGGCCGGGACTAGCTAGCAGTGAGCAGTTCTTC. It encodes CASRPGLASSEQFF.

This clonotype was found many times. Here the CDR3 DNA reads TGTGCCAGCAGGCCAGACGGCGTGGGGAGGGAGACCCAGTACTTC. Protein product: CASRPDGVGRETQYF. The chain carries TRBV7-9 and TRBJ2-5, with D possibly being TRBD2 (6 bases). CDR1 and CDR2 from the germline V gene are SEHNR and FQNEAQ (reference sequence). This CDR3 region has 15 residues. The V gene lost 6 bases and the J gene lost 5 bases, with 19 bases spanning the gap. Looking up the rest from reference TRBV7-9 and TRBJ2-5 gives the full variable domain: DTGVSQNPRHKITKRGQNVTFRCDPISEHNRLYWYRQTLGQGPEFLTYFQNEAQLEKSRLLSDRFSAERPKGSFSTLEIQRTEQGDSAMYLCASRPDGVGRETQYFGPGTRLLVL.

This clonotype was found a few times. V usage is TRBV5-1 and J usage is TRBJ2-4, with D perhaps matching TRBD2 (6 bases). Per the germline V gene, CDR1 is SGHRS and CDR2 is YFSETQ. The ends were cut back, 4 bases at V and 0 bases at J, with 20 bases in the middle. There are 18 residues in the CDR3. The CDR3 reads CASSPGALQTSAKNIQYF. As DNA, the CDR3 is TGCGCCAGCAGCCCGGGAGCCCTCCAGACCTCAGCCAAAAACATTCAGTACTTC.

Details on this clonotype: In this CDR3 the conserved last residue, phenylalanine or tryptophan, is missing, so a read error is likely. The chain has TRBV12-3 or TRBV12-4 and TRBJ2-1, with D maybe TRBD2 (5 bases). This CDR3 spans 14 amino acids. Trimming stripped 2 bases from V and 8 bases from J, with 13 bases between. The CDR3 DNA is TGTGCCAGCAGTTTACGGGTAGGGAGCGATGAGCAGTTCCTC. It is translated as CASSLRVGSDEQFL.

This clonotype was seen at least ten times. The CDR3 sequence is CASSPGSGGNQPQHF. The DNA for the CDR3 is TGTGCCAGCTCACCAGGTTCCGGGGGCAATCAGCCCCAGCATTTT. The chain carries TRBV18 and TRBJ1-5; D gene ambiguous. This CDR3 has 15 residues. Germline V lookup: CDR1 KGHSH, CDR2 LQKENI. With 2 bases removed from V and 2 bases from J, the gap between germline ends came to 10 bases.

This clonotype was detected many times. V usage is TRBV7-2 and J usage is TRBJ2-7; TRBD1 aligns across 9 bases. V was pared by 2 bases and J by 6 bases, with 8 bases of the junction left unmatched. Per the germline V gene, CDR1 is SGHTA and CDR2 is FQGNSA. The CDR3 loop spans 15 amino acids. The CDR3 nucleotides are TGTGCCAGCAGCTTATATGGGACAGGGTCTCGCGAGCAGTACTTC. Translation: CASSLYGTGSREQYF.

Concerning this clonotype: Given a much more abundant clone one base away, this may be a read error. The chain has TRBV7-9 and TRBJ2-7; TRBD1 or TRBD2 may be the D gene (5 bases each). The CDR3 consists of 13 residues. Germline CDR1 and CDR2: SEHNR and FQNEAQ (reference sequence). V was pared by 3 bases and J by 4 bases, with 10 bases between. CDR3 loop: CASSLGETYEQYF. The CDR3 DNA sequence: TGTGCCAGCAGCTTGGGGGAGACTTACGAGCAGTACTTC.

A note on this clonotype: A clone one base away is much larger, so this may be a read error. The V and J genes are TRBV20-1 and TRBJ2-5, with TRBD2 as a possible D gene (5 bases). CDR1 and CDR2 (germline): DFQATT, SNEGSKA (reference sequence). CDR3 length equals 11 residues. The chain's CDR3 is CSAFNGETPYF. In DNA, the CDR3 is TGCAGTGCGTTTAATGGGGAGACCCCGTACTTC.

There are many counts of this clonotype. This chain joins TRBV5-1 and TRBJ2-5, with a weak D call TRBD1 (6 bases). This CDR3 is built from 14 residues. Trimming left V 0 bases short and J 2 bases short, with 8 bases between. Germline V CDR1 and CDR2: SGHRS, YFSETQ. The CDR3 loop reads CASSLEDRQETQYF. CDR3 DNA sequence: TGCGCCAGCAGCTTGGAGGACAGACAAGAGACCCAGTACTTC.

The chain is built from TRBV19 and TRBJ1-6; D uncertain. Trimming removed 6 bases at V and 10 bases at J, with 10 bases between. Germline V lookup: CDR1 LNHDA, CDR2 SQIVND (reference sequence). The CDR3 is 12 amino acids. The CDR3 protein is CASSREGSPLHF. In nucleotides, the CDR3 is TGTGCCAGTAGCCGGGAGGGATCACCCCTCCACTTT.

Ten or more counts support this clonotype. This chain links TRBV27 with TRBJ2-7; possible D gene TRBD1, 6 bases. Germline assignment: CDR1 MNHEY and CDR2 SMNVEV (reference sequence). The CDR3 is 14 amino acids. V was cut by 3 bases and J by 6 bases, with 15 bases left in between. The DNA of the CDR3 is TGTGCCAGCAGTTTTGGAGAAACAGGGTTCGAGCAGTACTTC. Translating it yields CASSFGETGFEQYF.

This clonotype was seen many times. The chain employs TRBV11-2 and TRBJ1-3; D ambiguous. The V gene lost 0 bases and the J gene lost 4 bases, with 10 bases spanning the gap. CDR3 length: 15 amino acids. Germline V CDR1 and CDR2: SGHAT, FQNNGV. For the CDR3, the DNA is TGTGCCAGCAGCTTAGATCATGGTACCGGAAACACCATATATTTT. Its translation is CASSLDHGTGNTIYF.

This clonotype was counted at least ten times. The chain recombines TRBV11-2 with TRBJ2-7; D is possibly TRBD1 or TRBD2 (5 bases each). The germline V and J ends were trimmed by 8 bases and 2 bases, with 16 bases remaining between them. This CDR3 comprises 14 residues. The germline CDR1 and CDR2 sequences are SGHAT and FQNNGV. CDR3 nucleotide sequence: TGTGCCAGCGCCGGAAGGGACGGGACCTACGAGCAGTACTTC. The encoded protein is CASAGRDGTYEQYF.

Details on this clonotype: One base away lies a much larger clone, so this may be a sequencing read error. Lacking the conserved final phenylalanine or tryptophan, this CDR3 likely reflects a read error. The rearrangement links TRBV20-1 to TRBJ2-7; D possibly corresponds to TRBD1 (6 bases). Germline V CDR1 and CDR2: DFQATT, SNEGSKA (reference sequence). V dropped 3 bases and J dropped 5 bases, with 11 bases sitting between them. This CDR3 contains 12 residues. For the CDR3, the DNA is TGCAGTGCTAGCACAGGGTACCACGAGCAGTACTCC. This gives the protein CSASTGYHEQYS.

This clonotype has more than one count but fewer than ten. The gene calls are TRBV25-1 and TRBJ2-3, with D perhaps TRBD1 or TRBD2 (5 bases each). Per the germline V gene, CDR1 is MGHDK and CDR2 is SYGVNS. V lost 3 bases, J lost 2 bases, and 18 bases lay in between. CDR3 length equals 17 residues. CDR3: CASSDLVVGRDTDTQYF. The CDR3 region has the DNA TGTGCCAGCAGTGACCTGGTGGTGGGACGAGACACAGATACGCAGTATTTT.

This clonotype has ten or more counts. CDR3 protein: CASRRGQGGETQYF. Written as DNA, the CDR3 is TGCGCCAGCAGAAGGGGACAGGGAGGAGAGACCCAGTACTTC. This chain uses TRBV5-1 with TRBJ2-5; 9 bases agree with TRBD1. Germline V gene data show CDR1 as SGHRS and CDR2 as YFSETQ. The V and J ends lost 5 bases and 4 bases, in that order; junction bases with no gene match: 6. The CDR3 sequence is 14 residues long.